This T cell receptor (beta chain) was retrieved from a study of T-cell reconstitution after alpha-beta-depleted transplantation in children. General study findings and limits: Day-60 TCRbeta diversity that was high in some patients was derived from surviving recipient T cells and thymic progenitors. One year after transplant, T-cell counts and diversity came mostly from newly produced T cells. By about two months after transplant, alpha-beta T cells reportedly arose from several hundred graft clones that had expanded.

Unique molecular identifiers tagged the TCRbeta library. MiXCR, run by TCRdb on the PCR reads, gives a single entry per CDR3 protein. The table includes about 420,000 distinct CDR3 sequences, 15% to 20% detected once. For this clonotype: What it recognizes is unknown. A read error is possible here, since a much larger clone lies one base away.

The sequences come from PBMCs, mostly from graft donor cells, collected 360 days after TCRalphabeta/CD19-depleted stem cell transplant. The sequence was collected from a boy under two years old who had a stem cell transplant for Wiskott-Aldrich syndrome, so the T cells may come from the graft donor.

The CDR3 protein is CASSARGPRTDTQYF. The CDR3 region has the DNA TGTGCCAGCAGCGCGCGGGGGCCTAGGACAGATACGCAGTATTTT. The chain employs TRBV3-1 and TRBJ2-3; tentative D call: TRBD2 (7 bases). From germline, CDR1 is LGHDT and CDR2 YNNKEL (reference sequence). V dropped 5 bases and J dropped 3 bases, with 15 bases sitting between them. The CDR3 totals 15 residues.